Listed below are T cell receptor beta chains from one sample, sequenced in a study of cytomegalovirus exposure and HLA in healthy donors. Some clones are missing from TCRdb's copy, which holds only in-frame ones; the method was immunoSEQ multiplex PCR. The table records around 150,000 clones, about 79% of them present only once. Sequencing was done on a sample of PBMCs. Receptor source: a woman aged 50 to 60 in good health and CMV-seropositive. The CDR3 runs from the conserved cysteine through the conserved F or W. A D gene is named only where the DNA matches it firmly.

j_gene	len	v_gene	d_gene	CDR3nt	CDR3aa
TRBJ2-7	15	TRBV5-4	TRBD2	TGTGCCAGCAGCTTGGTACTAGCGGGAATAGACGAGCAGTACTTC	CASSLVLAGIDEQYF
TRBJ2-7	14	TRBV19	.	TGTGCCAGTAGTATTGGGACAATTAACTACGAGCAGTACTTC	CASSIGTINYEQYF
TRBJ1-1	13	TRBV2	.	TGTGCCAGCAGCATGACAGGTAACACTGAAGCTTTCTTT	CASSMTGNTEAFF
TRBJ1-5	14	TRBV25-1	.	TGTGCCAGCAGTCAGGGTTTAAACGATCAGCCCCAGCATTTT	CASSQGLNDQPQHF
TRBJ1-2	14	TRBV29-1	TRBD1	TGCAGCGTAGGACAGGGGGCTCCTAACTATGGCTACACCTTC	CSVGQGAPNYGYTF
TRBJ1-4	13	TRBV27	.	TGTGCCAGCAGGCCACAGCTTAATGAAAAACTGTTTTTT	CASRPQLNEKLFF
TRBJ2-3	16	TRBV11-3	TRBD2	TGTGCCAGCAGCCCCGGGACTAGCGGGGCAAGAGATACGCAGTATTTT	CASSPGTSGARDTQYF
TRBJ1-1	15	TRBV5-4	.	TGTGCCAGCAGCTTGGACCCGGGGGGGGACACTGAAGCTTTCTTT	CASSLDPGGDTEAFF
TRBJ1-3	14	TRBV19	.	TGTGCCAGTAGTACGGGGAGCTCTGGAAACACCATATATTTT	CASSTGSSGNTIYF
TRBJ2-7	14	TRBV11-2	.	TGTGCCAGCAACCTACAGGATACGGTGGGCGAGCAGTACTTC	CASNLQDTVGEQYF
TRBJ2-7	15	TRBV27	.	TGTGCCAGCAGTCCCCAATTTGGGGGGATCAGCGAGCAGTACTTC	CASSPQFGGISEQYF
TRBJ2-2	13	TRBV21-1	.	TGTGCCAGCAGCAAAGCGGCGGCGGTGCAGCTGTTTTTT	CASSKAAAVQLFF